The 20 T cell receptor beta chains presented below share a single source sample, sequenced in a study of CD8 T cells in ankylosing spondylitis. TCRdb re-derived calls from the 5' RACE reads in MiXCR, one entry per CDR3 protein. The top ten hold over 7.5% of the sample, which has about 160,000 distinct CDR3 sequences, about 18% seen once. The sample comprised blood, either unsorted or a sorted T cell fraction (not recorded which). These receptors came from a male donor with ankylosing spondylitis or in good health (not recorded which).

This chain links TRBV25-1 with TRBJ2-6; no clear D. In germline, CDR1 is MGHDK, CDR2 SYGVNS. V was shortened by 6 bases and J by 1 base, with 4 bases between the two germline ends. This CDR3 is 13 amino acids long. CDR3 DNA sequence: TGTGCCAGCAGAGCGTCTGGGGCCAACGTCCTGACTTTC. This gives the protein CASRASGANVLTF. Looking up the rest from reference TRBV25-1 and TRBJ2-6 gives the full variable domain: EADIYQTPRYLVIGTGKKITLECSQTMGHDKMYWYQQDPGMELHLIHYSYGVNSTEKGDLSSESTVSRIRTEHFPLTLESARPSHTSQYLCASRASGANVLTFGAGSRLTVL.

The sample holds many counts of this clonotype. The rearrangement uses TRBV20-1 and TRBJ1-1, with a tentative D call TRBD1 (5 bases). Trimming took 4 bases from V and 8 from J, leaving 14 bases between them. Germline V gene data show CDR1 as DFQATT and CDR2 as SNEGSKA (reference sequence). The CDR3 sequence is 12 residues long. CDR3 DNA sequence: TGCAGTGCTAAGACAGACGACGTAGAAGCTTTCTTT. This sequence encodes CSAKTDDVEAFF.

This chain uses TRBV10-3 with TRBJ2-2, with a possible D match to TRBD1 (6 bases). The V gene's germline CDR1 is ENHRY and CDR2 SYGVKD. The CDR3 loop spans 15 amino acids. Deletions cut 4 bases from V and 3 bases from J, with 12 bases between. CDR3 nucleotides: TGTGCCATCAGTGGGTCCAGGGGTGACACCGGGGAGCTGTTTTTT. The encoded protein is CAISGSRGDTGELFF.

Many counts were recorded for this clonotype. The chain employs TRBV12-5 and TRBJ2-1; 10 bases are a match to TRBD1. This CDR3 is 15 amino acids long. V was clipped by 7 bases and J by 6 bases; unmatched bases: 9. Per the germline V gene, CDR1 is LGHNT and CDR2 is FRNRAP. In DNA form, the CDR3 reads TGTGCTAGTGCCCTCGGGACAGGGGTTAGCAATGAGCAGTTCTTC. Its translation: CASALGTGVSNEQFF.

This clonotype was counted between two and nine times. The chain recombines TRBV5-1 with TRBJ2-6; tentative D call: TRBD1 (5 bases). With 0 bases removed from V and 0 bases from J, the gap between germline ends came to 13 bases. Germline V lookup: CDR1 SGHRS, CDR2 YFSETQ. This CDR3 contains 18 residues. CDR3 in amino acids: CASSLAAGMSSGANVLTF. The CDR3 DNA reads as TGCGCCAGCAGCTTGGCGGCAGGGATGAGCTCTGGGGCCAACGTCCTGACTTTC.

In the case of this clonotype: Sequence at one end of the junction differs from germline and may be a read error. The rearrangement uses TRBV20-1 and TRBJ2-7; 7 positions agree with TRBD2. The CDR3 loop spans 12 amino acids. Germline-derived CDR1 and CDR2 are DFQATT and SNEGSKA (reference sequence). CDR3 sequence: CGARAGWGEQYF. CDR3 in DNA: TGCGGTGCTAGAGCGGGATGGGGAGAGCAGTACTTC.

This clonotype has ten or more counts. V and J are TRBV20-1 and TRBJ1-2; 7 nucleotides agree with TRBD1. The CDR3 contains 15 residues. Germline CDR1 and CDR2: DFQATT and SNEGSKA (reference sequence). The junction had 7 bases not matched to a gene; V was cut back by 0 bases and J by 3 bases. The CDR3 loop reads CSARDDGGGDYGYTF. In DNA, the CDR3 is TGCAGTGCTAGAGATGATGGAGGGGGCGACTATGGCTACACCTTC.

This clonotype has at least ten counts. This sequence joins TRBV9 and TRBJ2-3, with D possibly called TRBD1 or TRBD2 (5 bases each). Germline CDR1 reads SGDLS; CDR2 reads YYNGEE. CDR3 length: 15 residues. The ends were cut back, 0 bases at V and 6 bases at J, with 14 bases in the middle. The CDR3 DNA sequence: TGTGCCAGCAGCGTAGAACTAGTATCAGGGGATACGCAGTATTTT. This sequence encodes CASSVELVSGDTQYF.

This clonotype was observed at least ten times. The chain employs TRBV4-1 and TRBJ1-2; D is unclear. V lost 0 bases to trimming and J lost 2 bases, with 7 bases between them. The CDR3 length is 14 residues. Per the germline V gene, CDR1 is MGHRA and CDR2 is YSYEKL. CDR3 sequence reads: CASSQDGENYGYTF. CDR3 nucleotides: TGCGCCAGCAGCCAAGATGGGGAAAACTATGGCTACACCTTC.

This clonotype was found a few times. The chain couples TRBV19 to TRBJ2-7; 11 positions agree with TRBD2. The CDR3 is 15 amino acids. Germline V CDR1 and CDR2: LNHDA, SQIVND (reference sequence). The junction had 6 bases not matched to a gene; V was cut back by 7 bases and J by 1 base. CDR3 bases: TGTGCCAGTACCGTAACTAGCGGGAGTTCCTACGAGCAGTACTTC. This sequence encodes CASTVTSGSSYEQYF.

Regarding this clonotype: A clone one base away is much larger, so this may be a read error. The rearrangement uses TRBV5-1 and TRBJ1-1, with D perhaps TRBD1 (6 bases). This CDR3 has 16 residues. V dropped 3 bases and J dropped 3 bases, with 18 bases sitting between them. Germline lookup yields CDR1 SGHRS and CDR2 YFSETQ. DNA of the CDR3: TGCGCCAGCAGCTCCGTGACAGGCCCGTTCGACACTGAAGCTTTCTTT. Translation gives CASSSVTGPFDTEAFF.

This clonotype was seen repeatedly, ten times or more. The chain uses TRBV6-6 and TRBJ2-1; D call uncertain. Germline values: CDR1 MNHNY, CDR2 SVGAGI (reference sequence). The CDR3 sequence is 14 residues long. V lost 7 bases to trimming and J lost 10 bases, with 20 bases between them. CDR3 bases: TGTGCCAGCACCCAATTGGCACTCTATAAGGAGCAGTTCTTC. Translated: CASTQLALYKEQFF.

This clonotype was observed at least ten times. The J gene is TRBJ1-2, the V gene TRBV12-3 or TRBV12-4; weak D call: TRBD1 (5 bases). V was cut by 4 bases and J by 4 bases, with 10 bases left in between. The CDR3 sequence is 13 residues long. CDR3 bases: TGTGCCAGCAGTTCGGGGGAGGGCTATGGCTACACCTTC. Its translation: CASSSGEGYGYTF.

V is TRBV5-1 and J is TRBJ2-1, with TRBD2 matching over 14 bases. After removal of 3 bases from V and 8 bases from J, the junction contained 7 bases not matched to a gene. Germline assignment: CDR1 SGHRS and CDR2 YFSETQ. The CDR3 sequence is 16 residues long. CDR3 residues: CASSCDGTSGRDEQFF. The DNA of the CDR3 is TGCGCCAGCAGCTGTGATGGGACTAGCGGGAGAGATGAGCAGTTCTTC.

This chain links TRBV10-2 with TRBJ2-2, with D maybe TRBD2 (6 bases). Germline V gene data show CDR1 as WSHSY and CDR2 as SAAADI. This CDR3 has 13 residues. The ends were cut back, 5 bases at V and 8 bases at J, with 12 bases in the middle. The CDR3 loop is CASSPLAVGELFF. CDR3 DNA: TGCGCCAGCAGTCCTTTAGCGGTGGGGGAGCTGTTTTTT.

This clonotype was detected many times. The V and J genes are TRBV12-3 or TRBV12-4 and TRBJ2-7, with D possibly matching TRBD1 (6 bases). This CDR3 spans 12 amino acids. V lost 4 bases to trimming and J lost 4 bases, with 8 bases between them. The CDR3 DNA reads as TGTGCCAGCAGTTCCGGACAGTACGAGCAGTACTTC. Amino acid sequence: CASSSGQYEQYF.

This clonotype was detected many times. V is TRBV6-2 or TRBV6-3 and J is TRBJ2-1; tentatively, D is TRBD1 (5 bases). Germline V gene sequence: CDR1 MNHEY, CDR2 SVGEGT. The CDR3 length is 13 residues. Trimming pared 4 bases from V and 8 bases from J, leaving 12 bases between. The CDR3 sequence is CASSSRWGDEQFF. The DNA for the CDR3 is TGTGCCAGCAGTTCCCGCTGGGGCGATGAGCAGTTCTTC.

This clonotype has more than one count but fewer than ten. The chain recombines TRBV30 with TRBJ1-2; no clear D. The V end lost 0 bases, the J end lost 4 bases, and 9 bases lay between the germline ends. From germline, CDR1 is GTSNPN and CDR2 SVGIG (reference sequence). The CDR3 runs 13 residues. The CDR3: CAWSVGVSYGYTF. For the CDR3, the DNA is TGTGCCTGGAGTGTAGGAGTTTCCTATGGCTACACCTTC.

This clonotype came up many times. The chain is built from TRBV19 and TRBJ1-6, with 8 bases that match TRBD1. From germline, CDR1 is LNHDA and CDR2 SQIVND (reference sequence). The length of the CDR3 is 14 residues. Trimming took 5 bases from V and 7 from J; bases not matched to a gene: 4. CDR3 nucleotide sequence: TGTGCCAGTAGTCCGGACAGGGAAAATTCACCCCTCCACTTT. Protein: CASSPDRENSPLHF. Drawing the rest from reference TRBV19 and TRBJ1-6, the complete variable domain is DGGITQSPKYLFRKEGQNVTLSCEQNLNHDAMYWYRQDPGQGLRLIYYSQIVNDFQKGDIAEGYSVSREKKESFPLTVTSAQKNPTAFYLCASSPDRENSPLHFGNGTRLTVT.

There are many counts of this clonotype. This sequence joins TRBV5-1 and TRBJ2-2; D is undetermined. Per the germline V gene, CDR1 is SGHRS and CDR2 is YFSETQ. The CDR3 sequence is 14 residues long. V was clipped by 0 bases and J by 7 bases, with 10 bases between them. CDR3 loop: CASSLVPLGGELFF. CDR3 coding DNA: TGCGCCAGCAGCTTGGTTCCCTTGGGCGGGGAGCTGTTTTTT.